What follows are 24 T cell receptor beta chains derived from one specimen sequenced in a study of multiple sclerosis patients with progressive multifocal leukoencephalopathy. Time point described: before natalizumab initiation. Data came from immunoSEQ multiplex PCR; TCRdb stores just in-frame clones and leaves some out. The table has 25,000 to 30,000 clones, more than 70% seen once. Sequencing input: PBMCs. Every receptor here comes from a human donor with multiple sclerosis.

J is TRBJ2-1 and V is TRBV10-3, with D perhaps matching TRBD1 or TRBD2 (6 bases each). Trimming shortened V by 8 bases and J by 9 bases, and 14 bases separated the two germline ends. This CDR3 comprises 12 residues. The germline gives CDR1 ENHRY, CDR2 SYGVKD. CDR3 in DNA: TGTGCCATCGGGGAAGGGGGAGGTGAGCAGTTCTTC. This codes for CAIGEGGGEQFF.

The chain combines TRBV19 with TRBJ1-5; D may be TRBD1 (6 bases). This CDR3 comprises 14 residues. Germline values: CDR1 LNHDA, CDR2 SQIVND (reference sequence). V was clipped by 1 base and J by 9 bases, with 13 bases between them. This CDR3 reads CASSIVAGEAPQHF. The CDR3 bases are TGTGCCAGTAGTATAGTGGCAGGGGAGGCGCCCCAGCATTTT.

V gene TRBV5-4 combines with J gene TRBJ1-1; 8 bases agree with TRBD1. Germline assignment: CDR1 SGHNT and CDR2 YYREEE (reference sequence). The CDR3 has 14 amino acids. The V and J ends lost 2 bases and 6 bases, in that order; junction bases with no gene match: 6. CDR3 sequence reads: CASSLTDREAEAFF. CDR3 sequence (DNA): TGTGCCAGCAGCTTAACGGACAGGGAGGCTGAAGCTTTCTTT.

The chain has TRBV6-1 and TRBJ2-1, with a tentative D call TRBD1 (5 bases). Deletions cut 6 bases from V and 2 bases from J, with 14 bases between. Germline values: CDR1 MNHNS, CDR2 SASEGT. The length of the CDR3 is 15 residues. The CDR3 sequence is CASRVNRIPYNEQFF. The CDR3 DNA is TGTGCCAGCAGAGTCAACAGGATTCCCTACAATGAGCAGTTCTTC.

V and J are TRBV7-3 and TRBJ1-1; D not resolved. The length of the CDR3 is 13 residues. V was pared by 2 bases and J by 0 bases, with 4 bases between. Germline assignment: CDR1 SGHTA and CDR2 FQGTGA. CDR3 sequence reads: CASSLDLNTEAFF. As DNA, the CDR3 is TGTGCCAGCAGCTTAGACCTGAACACTGAAGCTTTCTTT.

J is TRBJ2-1 and V is TRBV28; no clear D. The V and J ends lost 4 bases and 1 base respectively, with 11 bases between them. Germline values: CDR1 MDHEN, CDR2 SYDVKM. The CDR3 is 15 residues long. This chain's CDR3 is CASSSPRRSYNEQFF. The CDR3 DNA reads TGTGCCAGCAGTTCCCCCCGGCGGTCCTACAATGAGCAGTTCTTC.

This chain links TRBV27 with TRBJ2-1, with D tentatively TRBD1 (5 bases). This CDR3 has 9 amino acids. Trimming stripped 11 bases from V and 10 bases from J, with 9 bases between. The germline V gene has CDR1 MNHEY and CDR2 SMNVEV (reference sequence). CDR3 region: CAGWGEQFF. As DNA, the CDR3 is TGTGCCGGTTGGGGCGAGCAGTTCTTC.

The chain uses TRBV27 and TRBJ1-6; 10 bases map to TRBD1. Per germline, CDR1 MNHEY and CDR2 SMNVEV (reference sequence). V lost 3 bases and J lost 14; bases outside the gene matches: 4. The CDR3 spans 13 residues. Here the CDR3 reads CASSLAGTGALHF. DNA for the CDR3: TGTGCCAGCAGTTTGGCCGGGACAGGGGCCCTCCACTTT.

This chain joins TRBV9 and TRBJ2-1; no clear D gene. Germline V gene data show CDR1 as SGDLS and CDR2 as YYNGEE. The CDR3 contains 13 residues. V was cut by 3 bases and J by 9 bases, with 13 bases left in between. This CDR3 reads CASSGSSGFEQFF. The DNA of the CDR3 is TGTGCCAGCAGCGGTAGTTCGGGCTTTGAGCAGTTCTTC.

This clone was recorded once. The V gene is TRBV5-4, the J gene TRBJ1-2; 10 bases are a match to TRBD1. The length of the CDR3 is 15 residues. V trimming: 1 base; J trimming: 3 bases; junction bases outside the gene matches: 3. Germline values: CDR1 SGHNT, CDR2 YYREEE (reference sequence). CDR3 sequence: CASSLLGTGDYGYTF. DNA for the CDR3: TGTGCCAGCAGCTTGCTTGGGACAGGGGACTATGGCTACACCTTC.

The genes are TRBV6-1 and TRBJ1-4; D is uncertain. Trimming left V 4 bases short and J 4 bases short, with 13 bases between. This CDR3 has 15 amino acids. CDR1 is MNHNS and CDR2 is SASEGT in the germline V gene. CDR3 residues: CASSVSGRINEKLFF. CDR3 bases: TGTGCCAGCAGTGTTAGCGGACGGATTAATGAAAAACTGTTTTTT.

The rearrangement links TRBV6-5 to TRBJ1-2, with TRBD1 as a possible D gene (5 bases). Germline V gene sequence: CDR1 MNHEY, CDR2 SVGAGI. Trimming left V 6 bases short and J 5 bases short, with 13 bases between. The CDR3 runs to 13 residues. The CDR3 DNA follows: TGTGCCAGCAGGGAGGGGACTGTTTATGGCTACACCTTC. Amino acids: CASREGTVYGYTF.

This clone came up a few times. This chain links TRBV5-1 with TRBJ2-5, with a weak D call TRBD2 (6 bases). Between the trimmed V and J ends, which lost 0 bases and 5 bases, there was a span of 14 bases. The V gene's germline CDR1 is SGHRS and CDR2 YFSETQ. This CDR3 is 15 amino acids long. CDR3 in DNA: TGCGCCAGCAGCTTGGACGGGGGAAAGGAGGAGACCCAGTACTTC. It codes for CASSLDGGKEETQYF.

The rearrangement uses TRBV19 and TRBJ2-3, with D possibly matching TRBD1 (5 bases). Trimming took off 7 bases at V and 3 bases at J, with 8 bases between the two ends. The CDR3 loop spans 12 amino acids. The V gene's germline CDR1 is LNHDA and CDR2 SQIVND (reference sequence). The CDR3 sequence: CASKGPTDTQYF. In nucleotides, the CDR3 is TGTGCCAGTAAGGGGCCTACAGATACGCAGTATTTT.

This chain links TRBV7-3 with TRBJ1-6; the D gene is possibly TRBD1 (6 bases). CDR3 size: 17 residues. Germline V gene sequence: CDR1 SGHTA, CDR2 FQGTGA. V shed 5 bases and J shed 7 bases, with 21 bases lying between them. The CDR3 region has the DNA TGTGCCAGCAGCCCCGGAGGGGGGGCAGCGCTGAATTCACCCCTCCACTTT. Its translation: CASSPGGGAALNSPLHF. Full variable domain (remainder filled in from reference TRBV7-3 and TRBJ1-6): GAGVSQTPSNKVTEKGKYVELRCDPISGHTALYWYRQSLGQGPEFLIYFQGTGAADDSGLPNDRFFAVRPEGSVSTLKIQRTERGDSAVYLCASSPGGGAALNSPLHFGNGTRLTVT.

The chain is built from TRBV5-4 and TRBJ2-1, with a tentative D call TRBD2 (5 bases). The ends were cut back, 4 bases at V and 0 bases at J, with 11 bases in the middle. Per germline, CDR1 SGHNT and CDR2 YYREEE (reference sequence). This CDR3 contains 15 residues. CDR3 sequence: CASSGRGSSYNEQFF. The CDR3 DNA reads TGTGCCAGCAGCGGGAGAGGTAGCTCCTACAATGAGCAGTTCTTC.

The chain has TRBV6-5 and TRBJ2-5; perhaps TRBD2 as D (7 bases). CDR3 size: 15 residues. CDR1 MNHEY and CDR2 SVGAGI come from the germline V gene. The V end was cut by 5 bases, the J end by 7 bases, with 20 bases between. Written as DNA, the CDR3 is TGTGCCAGCAGTCGGGGGGCAGGGGTAGAAGTGACCCAGTACTTC. Translated: CASSRGAGVEVTQYF.

CDR3 sequence (DNA): TGTGCCAGCAGCTTAGGTCTGAGCCCTAGCACAGATACGCAGTATTTT. It encodes CASSLGLSPSTDTQYF. This rearrangement joins TRBV11-2 to TRBJ2-3, with no clear D. Looked up from germline, CDR1 is SGHAT and CDR2 is FQNNGV. Trimming stripped 1 base from V and 0 bases from J, with 11 bases between. The CDR3 runs to 16 residues.

This chain links TRBV10-1 with TRBJ2-2, with a possible D match to TRBD2 (6 bases). There are 14 residues in the CDR3. V lost 5 bases and J lost 6, with 13 bases in between. Germline loops: CDR1 WNHNN, CDR2 SYGVQD (reference sequence). CDR3 protein: CASSLGGSAGELFF. In DNA form, the CDR3 reads TGCGCCAGCAGTTTGGGAGGATCGGCCGGGGAGCTGTTTTTT.

The rearrangement links TRBV4-3 to TRBJ2-7; tentative D call: TRBD2 (6 bases). This CDR3 contains 14 residues. The germline V and J ends were trimmed by 3 bases and 3 bases, with 12 bases remaining between them. Germline V CDR1 and CDR2: LGHNA, YSLEER. The CDR3 reads CASSHLGGDYEQYF. CDR3 coding DNA: TGCGCCAGCAGCCATCTCGGGGGTGACTACGAGCAGTACTTC.

This chain connects TRBV6-1 to TRBJ2-1, with D uncertain. The CDR3 runs 10 residues. The germline V gene has CDR1 MNHNS and CDR2 SASEGT. The CDR3 is CVAAYNEQFF. CDR3 nucleotide sequence: TGTGTAGCCGCCTACAATGAGCAGTTCTTC.

The chain is built from TRBV11-2 and TRBJ2-1, with 16 bases fitting TRBD2. The germline CDR1 and CDR2 sequences are SGHAT and FQNNGV. The CDR3 extends over 15 amino acids. With 4 bases clipped from V and 7 bases from J, the junction kept 1 base outside the gene matches. DNA of the CDR3: TGTGCCAGCAGCTGGGGACTAGCGGGGGGGAATGAGCAGTTCTTC. This gives the protein CASSWGLAGGNEQFF.

The chain carries TRBV28 and TRBJ2-7; D is unclear. The CDR3 length is 12 residues. The V and J ends lost 3 bases and 4 bases respectively, with 7 bases between them. Per germline, CDR1 MDHEN and CDR2 SYDVKM. CDR3 in amino acids: CASSFSGYEQYF. In DNA form, the CDR3 reads TGTGCCAGCAGTTTTTCGGGTTACGAGCAGTACTTC. Looking up the rest from reference TRBV28 and TRBJ2-7 gives the full variable domain: DVKVTQSSRYLVKRTGEKVFLECVQDMDHENMFWYRQDPGLGLRLIYFSYDVKMKEKGDIPEGYSVSREKKERFSLILESASTNQTSMYLCASSFSGYEQYFGPGTRLTVT.

The chain couples TRBV9 to TRBJ2-7, with TRBD2 matching over 14 bases. Unmatched junction bases numbered 8, after V lost 4 bases and J lost 2 bases. This CDR3 comprises 17 residues. Germline CDR1 SGDLS, CDR2 YYNGEE. The CDR3 spells CASSSGKGLAGAYEQYF. CDR3 nucleotides: TGTGCCAGCAGCTCGGGAAAGGGACTAGCGGGGGCCTACGAGCAGTACTTC.